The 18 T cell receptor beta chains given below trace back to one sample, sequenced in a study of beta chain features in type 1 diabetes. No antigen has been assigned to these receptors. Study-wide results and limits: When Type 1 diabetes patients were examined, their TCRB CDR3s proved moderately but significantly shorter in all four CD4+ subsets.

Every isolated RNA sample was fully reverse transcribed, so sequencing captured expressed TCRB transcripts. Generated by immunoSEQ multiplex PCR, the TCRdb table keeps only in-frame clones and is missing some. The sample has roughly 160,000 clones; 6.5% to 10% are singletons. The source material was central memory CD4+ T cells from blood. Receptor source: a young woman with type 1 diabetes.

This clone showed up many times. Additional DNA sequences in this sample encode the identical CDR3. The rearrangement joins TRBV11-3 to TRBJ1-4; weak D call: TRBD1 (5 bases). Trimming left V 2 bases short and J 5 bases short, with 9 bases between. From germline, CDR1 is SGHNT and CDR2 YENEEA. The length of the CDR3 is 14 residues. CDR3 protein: CASSLQGENEKLFF. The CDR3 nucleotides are TGTGCCAGCAGCTTACAGGGTGAAAATGAAAAACTGTTTTTT. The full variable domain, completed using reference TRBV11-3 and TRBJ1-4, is EAGVVQSPRYKIIEKKQPVAFWCNPISGHNTLYWYLQNLGQGPELLIRYENEEAVDDSQLPKDRFSAERLKGVDSTLKIQPAELGDSAVYLCASSLQGENEKLFFGSGTQLSVL.

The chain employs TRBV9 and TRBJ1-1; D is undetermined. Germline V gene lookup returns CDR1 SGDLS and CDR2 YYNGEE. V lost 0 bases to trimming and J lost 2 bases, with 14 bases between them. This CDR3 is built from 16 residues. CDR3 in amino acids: CASSVGSTRGNTEAFF. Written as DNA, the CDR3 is TGTGCCAGCAGCGTAGGGTCAACACGGGGTAACACTGAAGCTTTCTTT. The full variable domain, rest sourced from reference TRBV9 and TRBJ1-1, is DSGVTQTPKHLITATGQRVTLRCSPRSGDLSVYWYQQSLDQGLQFLIQYYNGEERAKGNILERFSAQQFPDLHSELNLSSLELGDSALYFCASSVGSTRGNTEAFFGQGTRLTVV.

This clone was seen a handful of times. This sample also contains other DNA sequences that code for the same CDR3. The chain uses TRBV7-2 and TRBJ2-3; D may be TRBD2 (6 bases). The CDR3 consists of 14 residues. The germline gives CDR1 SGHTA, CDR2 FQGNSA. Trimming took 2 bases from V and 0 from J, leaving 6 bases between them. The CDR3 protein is CASSLSGSTDTQYF. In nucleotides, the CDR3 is TGTGCCAGCAGCTTAAGCGGGAGCACAGATACGCAGTATTTT. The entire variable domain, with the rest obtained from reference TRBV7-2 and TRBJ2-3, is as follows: GAGVSQSPSNKVTEKGKDVELRCDPISGHTALYWYRQSLGQGLEFLIYFQGNSAPDKSGLPSDRFSAERTGGSVSTLTIQRTQQEDSAVYLCASSLSGSTDTQYFGPGTRLTVL.

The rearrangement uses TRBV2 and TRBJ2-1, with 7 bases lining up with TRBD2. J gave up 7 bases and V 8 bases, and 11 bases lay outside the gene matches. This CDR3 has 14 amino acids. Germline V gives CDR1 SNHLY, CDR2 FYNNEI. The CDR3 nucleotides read TGTGCCAGCTACCGGGAGGCTGTTCTGAATGAGCAGTTCTTC. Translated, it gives CASYREAVLNEQFF.

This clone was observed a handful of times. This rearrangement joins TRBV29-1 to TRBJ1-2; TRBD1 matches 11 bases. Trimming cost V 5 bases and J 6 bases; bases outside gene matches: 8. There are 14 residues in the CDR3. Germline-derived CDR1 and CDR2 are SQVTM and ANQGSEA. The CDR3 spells CSVRGTGGIDGYTF. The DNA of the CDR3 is TGCAGCGTTCGCGGGACAGGGGGGATAGATGGCTACACCTTC.

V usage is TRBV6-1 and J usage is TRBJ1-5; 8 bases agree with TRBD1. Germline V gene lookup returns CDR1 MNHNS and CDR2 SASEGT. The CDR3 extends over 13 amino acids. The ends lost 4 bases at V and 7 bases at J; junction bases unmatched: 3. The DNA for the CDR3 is TGTGCCAGCAGTGTCACAGGGGGACAGCCCCAGCATTTT. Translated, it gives CASSVTGGQPQHF.

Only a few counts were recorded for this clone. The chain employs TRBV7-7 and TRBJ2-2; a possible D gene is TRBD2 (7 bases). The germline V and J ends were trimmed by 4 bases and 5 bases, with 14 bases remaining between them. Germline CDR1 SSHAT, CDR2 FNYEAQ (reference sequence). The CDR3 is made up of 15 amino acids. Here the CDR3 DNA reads TGTGCCAGCAGCTCAATCGGGGGGCTGACCGGGGAGCTGTTTTTT. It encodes CASSSIGGLTGELFF.

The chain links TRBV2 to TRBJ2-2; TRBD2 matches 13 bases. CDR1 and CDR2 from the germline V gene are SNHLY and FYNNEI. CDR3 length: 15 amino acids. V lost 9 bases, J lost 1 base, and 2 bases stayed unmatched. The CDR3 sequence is CASRLAGGNTGELFF. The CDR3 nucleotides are TGTGCCAGTAGACTAGCGGGGGGGAACACCGGGGAGCTGTTTTTT.

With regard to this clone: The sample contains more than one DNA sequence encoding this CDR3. CDR3 region: CASSSGVPDTQYF. The DNA for the CDR3 is TGTGCCAGCTCATCGGGGGTCCCAGATACGCAGTATTTT. This chain joins TRBV18 and TRBJ2-3, with a weak D call TRBD2 (6 bases). Trimming stripped 5 bases from V and 4 bases from J, with 10 bases between. Germline loops: CDR1 KGHSH, CDR2 LQKENI. The CDR3 covers 13 residues.

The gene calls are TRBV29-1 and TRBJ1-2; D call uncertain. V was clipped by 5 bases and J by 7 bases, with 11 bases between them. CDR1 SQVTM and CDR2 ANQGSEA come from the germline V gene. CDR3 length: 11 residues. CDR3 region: CSVLSAGGYTF. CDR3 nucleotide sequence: TGCAGCGTTCTCTCTGCCGGTGGCTACACCTTC.

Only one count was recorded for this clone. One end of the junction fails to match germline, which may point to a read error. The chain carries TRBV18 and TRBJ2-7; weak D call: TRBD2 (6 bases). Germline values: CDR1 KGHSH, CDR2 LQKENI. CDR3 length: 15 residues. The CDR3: CAGSREAGSAGEQYF. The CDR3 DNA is TGTGCCGGCTCAAGGGAAGCTGGGTCAGCGGGCGAGCAGTACTTC.

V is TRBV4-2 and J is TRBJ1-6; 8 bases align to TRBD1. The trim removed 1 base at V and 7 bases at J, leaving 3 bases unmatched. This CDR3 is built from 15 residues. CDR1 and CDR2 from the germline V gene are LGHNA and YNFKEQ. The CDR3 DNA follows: TGTGCCAGCAGCCAAGGGACAGGGTACAATTCACCCCTCCACTTT. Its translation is CASSQGTGYNSPLHF.

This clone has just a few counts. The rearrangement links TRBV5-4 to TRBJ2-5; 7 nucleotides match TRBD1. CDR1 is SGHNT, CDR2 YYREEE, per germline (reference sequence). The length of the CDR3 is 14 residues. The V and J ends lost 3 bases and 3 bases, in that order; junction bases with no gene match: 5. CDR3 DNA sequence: TGTGCCAGCAGCTGGCCCGGGACAGAAGAGACCCAGTACTTC. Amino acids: CASSWPGTEETQYF.

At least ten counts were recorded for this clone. CDR3 in amino acids: CASSAFTGKTQYF. DNA for the CDR3: TGTGCCAGCAGTGCCTTCACCGGGAAAACGCAGTATTTT. This chain uses TRBV6-5 with TRBJ2-3; a weak D match, TRBD2 (5 bases). V lost 5 bases to trimming and J lost 9 bases, with 15 bases between them. The CDR3 contains 13 residues. Germline V CDR1 and CDR2: MNHEY, SVGAGI.

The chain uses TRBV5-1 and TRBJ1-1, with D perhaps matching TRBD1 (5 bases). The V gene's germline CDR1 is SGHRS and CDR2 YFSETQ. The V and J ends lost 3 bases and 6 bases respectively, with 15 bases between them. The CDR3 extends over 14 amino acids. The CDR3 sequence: CASSSNQGAAEAFF. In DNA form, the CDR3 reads TGCGCCAGCAGCTCAAATCAGGGTGCAGCTGAAGCTTTCTTT. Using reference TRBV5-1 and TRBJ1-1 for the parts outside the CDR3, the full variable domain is KAGVTQTPRYLIKTRGQQVTLSCSPISGHRSVSWYQQTPGQGLQFLFEYFSETQRNKGNFPGRFSGRQFSNSRSEMNVSTLELGDSALYLCASSSNQGAAEAFFGQGTRLTVV.

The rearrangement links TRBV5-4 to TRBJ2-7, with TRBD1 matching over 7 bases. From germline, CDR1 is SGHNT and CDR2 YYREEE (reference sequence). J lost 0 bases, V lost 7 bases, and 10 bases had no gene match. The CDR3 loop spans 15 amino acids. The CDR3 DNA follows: TGTGCCAGCGGACCCTACAGGGGTTTCTCCTACGAGCAGTACTTC. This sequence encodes CASGPYRGFSYEQYF.

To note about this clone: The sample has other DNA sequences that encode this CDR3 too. The CDR3 bases are TGTGCCATCAGCGGGAGTAGAGGCACAGATACGCAGTATTTT. Translation gives CAISGSRGTDTQYF. The chain links TRBV10-3 to TRBJ2-3, with D perhaps TRBD2 (6 bases). The germline V and J ends were trimmed by 6 bases and 1 base, with 11 bases remaining between them. The CDR3 loop spans 14 amino acids. Per the germline V gene, CDR1 is ENHRY and CDR2 is SYGVKD.

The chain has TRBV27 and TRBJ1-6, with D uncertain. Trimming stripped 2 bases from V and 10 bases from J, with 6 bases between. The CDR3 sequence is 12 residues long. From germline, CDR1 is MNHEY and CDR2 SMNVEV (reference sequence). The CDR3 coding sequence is TGTGCCAGCAGTTTAGATGGCTCACCCCTCCACTTT. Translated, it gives CASSLDGSPLHF.